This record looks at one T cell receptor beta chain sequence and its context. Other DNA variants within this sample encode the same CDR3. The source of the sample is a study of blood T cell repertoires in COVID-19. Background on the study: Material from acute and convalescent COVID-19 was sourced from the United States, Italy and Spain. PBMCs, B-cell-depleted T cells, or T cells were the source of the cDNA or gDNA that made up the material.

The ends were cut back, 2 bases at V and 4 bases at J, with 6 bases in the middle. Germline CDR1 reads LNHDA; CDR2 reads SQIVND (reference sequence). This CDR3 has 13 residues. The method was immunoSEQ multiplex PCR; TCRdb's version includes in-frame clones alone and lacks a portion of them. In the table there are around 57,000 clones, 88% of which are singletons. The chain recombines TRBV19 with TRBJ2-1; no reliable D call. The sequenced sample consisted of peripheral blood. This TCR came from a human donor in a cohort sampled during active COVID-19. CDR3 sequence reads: CASSIRGYNEQFF. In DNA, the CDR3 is TGTGCCAGTAGTATAAGAGGATACAATGAGCAGTTCTTC.